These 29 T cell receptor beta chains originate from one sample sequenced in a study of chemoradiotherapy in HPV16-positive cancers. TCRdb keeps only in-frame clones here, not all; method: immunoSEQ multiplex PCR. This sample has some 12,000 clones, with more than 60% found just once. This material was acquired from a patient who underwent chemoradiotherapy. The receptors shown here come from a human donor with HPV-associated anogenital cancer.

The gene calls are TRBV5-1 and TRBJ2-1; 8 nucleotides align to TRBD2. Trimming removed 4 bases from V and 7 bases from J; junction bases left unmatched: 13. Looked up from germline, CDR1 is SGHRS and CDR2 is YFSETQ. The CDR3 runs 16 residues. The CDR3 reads CASSPGGSGSGNEQFF. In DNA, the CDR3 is TGCGCCAGCAGCCCCGGCGGGAGCGGGAGTGGTAATGAGCAGTTCTTC.

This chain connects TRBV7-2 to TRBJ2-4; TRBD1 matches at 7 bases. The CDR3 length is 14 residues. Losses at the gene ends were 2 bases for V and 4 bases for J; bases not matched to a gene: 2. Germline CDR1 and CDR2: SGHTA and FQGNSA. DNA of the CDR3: TGTGCCAGCAGCTTACGGGGACAGAAAAACATTCAGTACTTC. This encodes CASSLRGQKNIQYF. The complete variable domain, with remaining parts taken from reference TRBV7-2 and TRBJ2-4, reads GAGVSQSPSNKVTEKGKDVELRCDPISGHTALYWYRQSLGQGLEFLIYFQGNSAPDKSGLPSDRFSAERTGGSVSTLTIQRTQQEDSAVYLCASSLRGQKNIQYFGAGTRLSVL.

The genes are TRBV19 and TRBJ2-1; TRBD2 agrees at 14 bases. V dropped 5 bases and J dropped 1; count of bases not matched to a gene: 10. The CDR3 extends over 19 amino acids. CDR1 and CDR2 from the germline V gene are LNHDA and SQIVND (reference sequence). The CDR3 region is CASSPGRLAGGESYNEQFF. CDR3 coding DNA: TGTGCCAGTAGTCCCGGGCGACTAGCGGGGGGGGAATCCTACAATGAGCAGTTCTTC.

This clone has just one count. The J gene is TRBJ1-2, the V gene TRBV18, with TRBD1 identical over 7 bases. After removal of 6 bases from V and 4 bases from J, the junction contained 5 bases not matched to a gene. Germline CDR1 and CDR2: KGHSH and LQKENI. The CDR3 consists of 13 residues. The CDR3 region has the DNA TGTGCCAGCTCCCCAGGACAGGTCTATGGCTACACCTTC. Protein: CASSPGQVYGYTF.

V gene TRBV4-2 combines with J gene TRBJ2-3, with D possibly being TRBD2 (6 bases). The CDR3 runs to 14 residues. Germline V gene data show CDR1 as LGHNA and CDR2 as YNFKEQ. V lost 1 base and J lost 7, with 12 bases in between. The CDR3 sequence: CASSQGQGGNTQYF. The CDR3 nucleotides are TGTGCCAGCAGCCAAGGTCAGGGAGGAAATACGCAGTATTTT.

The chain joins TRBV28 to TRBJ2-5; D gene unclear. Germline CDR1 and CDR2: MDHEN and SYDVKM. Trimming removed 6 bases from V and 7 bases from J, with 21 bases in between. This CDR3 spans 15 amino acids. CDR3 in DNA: TGTGCCAGCAGCCCAACCTTGGCCTTTCTGGGGACCCAGTACTTC. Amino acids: CASSPTLAFLGTQYF.

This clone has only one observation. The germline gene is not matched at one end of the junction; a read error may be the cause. As DNA, the CDR3 is TGTGCCAGCAGATTGGGAGGGATTGGCTACACCTTC. Encoded protein: CASRLGGIGYTF. The chain carries TRBV5-6 and TRBJ1-2; D gene uncertain. The CDR3 runs 12 residues. The germline gives CDR1 SGHDT, CDR2 YYEEEE.

CDR3 bases: TGTGCCAGCAGTGAAGGGGGAACCAAAAACATTCAGTACTTC. As protein: CASSEGGTKNIQYF. The rearrangement links TRBV6-1 to TRBJ2-4; D call uncertain. This CDR3 is 14 amino acids long. V lost 1 base and J 2 bases, leaving 6 bases between the germline ends. The germline gives CDR1 MNHNS, CDR2 SASEGT.

The CDR3 nucleotides read TGCGCCAGCAGTGAGTCGATAGGAGGTACATACAATGAGCAGTTCTTC. It specifies CASSESIGGTYNEQFF. The chain employs TRBV10-1 and TRBJ2-1; a weak D match, TRBD2 (5 bases). There are 16 residues in the CDR3. Germline V gene sequence: CDR1 WNHNN, CDR2 SYGVQD (reference sequence). V shed 0 bases and J shed 4 bases, with 13 bases lying between them.

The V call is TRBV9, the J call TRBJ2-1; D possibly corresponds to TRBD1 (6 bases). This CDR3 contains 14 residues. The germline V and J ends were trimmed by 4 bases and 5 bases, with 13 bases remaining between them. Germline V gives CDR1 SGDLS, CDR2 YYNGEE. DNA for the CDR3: TGTGCCAGCAGCCGTCCCGGGACAAACAATGAGCAGTTCTTC. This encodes CASSRPGTNNEQFF.

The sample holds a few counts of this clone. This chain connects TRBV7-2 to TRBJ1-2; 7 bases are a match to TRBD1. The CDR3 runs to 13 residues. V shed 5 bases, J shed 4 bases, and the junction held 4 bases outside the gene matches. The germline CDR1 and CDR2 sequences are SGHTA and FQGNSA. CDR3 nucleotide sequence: TGTGCCAGCAGCCTTGACAGGGTCTATGGCTACACCTTC. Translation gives CASSLDRVYGYTF.

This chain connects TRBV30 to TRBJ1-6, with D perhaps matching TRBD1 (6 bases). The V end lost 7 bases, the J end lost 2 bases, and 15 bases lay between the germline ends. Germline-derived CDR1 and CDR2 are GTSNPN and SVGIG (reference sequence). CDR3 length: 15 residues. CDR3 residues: CALKTGATYNSPLHF. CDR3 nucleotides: TGTGCCTTAAAGACAGGAGCGACCTATAATTCACCCCTCCACTTT.

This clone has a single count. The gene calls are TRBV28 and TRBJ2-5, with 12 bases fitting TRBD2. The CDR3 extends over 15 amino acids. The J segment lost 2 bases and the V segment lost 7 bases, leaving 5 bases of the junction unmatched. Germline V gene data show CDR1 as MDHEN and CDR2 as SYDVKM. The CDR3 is CASTRLAGDQETQYF. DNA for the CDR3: TGTGCCAGCACGCGACTAGCGGGGGATCAAGAGACCCAGTACTTC.

The DNA for the CDR3 is TGTGCCAGCAGCGCCGGCCGGACGGCCCAGTACTTC. Amino acid sequence: CASSAGRTAQYF. The chain uses TRBV2 and TRBJ2-5; D unresolved. Trimming cost V 6 bases and J 9 bases, with 14 bases left between them. There are 12 residues in the CDR3. Looked up from germline, CDR1 is SNHLY and CDR2 is FYNNEI.

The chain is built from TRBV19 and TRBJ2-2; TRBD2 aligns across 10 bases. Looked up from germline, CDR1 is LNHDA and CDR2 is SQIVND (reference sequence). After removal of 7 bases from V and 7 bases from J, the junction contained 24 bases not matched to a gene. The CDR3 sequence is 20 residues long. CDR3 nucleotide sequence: TGTGCCAGTACCATAACCGGGTCTAGCGGGAGTGGGATATGGAACGGGGAGCTGTTTTTT. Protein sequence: CASTITGSSGSGIWNGELFF.

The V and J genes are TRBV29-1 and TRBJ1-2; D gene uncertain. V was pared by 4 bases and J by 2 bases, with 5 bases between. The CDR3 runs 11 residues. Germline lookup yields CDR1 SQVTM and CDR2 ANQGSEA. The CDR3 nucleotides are TGCAGCGTTGGATCCAACTATGGCTACACCTTC. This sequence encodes CSVGSNYGYTF. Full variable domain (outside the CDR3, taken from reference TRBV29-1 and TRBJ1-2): SAVISQKPSRDICQRGTSLTIQCQVDSQVTMMFWYRQQPGQSLTLIATANQGSEATYESGFVIDKFPISRPNLTFSTLTVSNMSPEDSSIYLCSVGSNYGYTFGSGTRLTVV.

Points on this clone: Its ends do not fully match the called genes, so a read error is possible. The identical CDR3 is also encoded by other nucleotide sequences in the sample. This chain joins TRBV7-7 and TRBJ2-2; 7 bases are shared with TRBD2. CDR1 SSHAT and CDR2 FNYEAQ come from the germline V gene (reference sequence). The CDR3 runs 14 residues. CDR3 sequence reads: CASSLAGNTGELFF. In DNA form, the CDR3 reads TGTGCTAGCAGCTTAGCGGGTAACACCGGGGAGCTGTTTTTT.

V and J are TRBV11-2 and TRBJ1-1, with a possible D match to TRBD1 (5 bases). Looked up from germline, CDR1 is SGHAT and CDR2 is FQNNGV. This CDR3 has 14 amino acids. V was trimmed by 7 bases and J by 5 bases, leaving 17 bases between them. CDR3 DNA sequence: TGTGCCAGCACCCGTGGGGGGGATGGTACTGAAGCTTTCTTT. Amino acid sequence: CASTRGGDGTEAFF.

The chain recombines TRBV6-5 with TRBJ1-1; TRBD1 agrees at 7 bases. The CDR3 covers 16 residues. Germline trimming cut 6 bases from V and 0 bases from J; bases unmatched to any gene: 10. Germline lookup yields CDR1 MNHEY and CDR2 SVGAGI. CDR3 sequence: CASRYRGSGVNTEAFF. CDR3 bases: TGTGCCAGCAGATACAGGGGATCGGGGGTGAACACTGAAGCTTTCTTT.

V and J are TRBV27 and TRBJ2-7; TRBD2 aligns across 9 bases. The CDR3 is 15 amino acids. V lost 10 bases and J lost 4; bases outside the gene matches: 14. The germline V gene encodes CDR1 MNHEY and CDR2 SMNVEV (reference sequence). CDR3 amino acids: CATVPVAGGRYEQYF. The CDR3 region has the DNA TGTGCCACAGTGCCGGTGGCGGGAGGGCGTTACGAGCAGTACTTC.

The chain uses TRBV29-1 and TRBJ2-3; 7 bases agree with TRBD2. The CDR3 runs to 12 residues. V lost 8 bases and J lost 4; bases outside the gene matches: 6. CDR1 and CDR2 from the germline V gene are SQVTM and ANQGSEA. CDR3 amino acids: CSIRGVADTQYF. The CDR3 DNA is TGCAGCATCCGGGGGGTCGCAGATACGCAGTATTTT.

CDR3 nucleotide sequence: TGTGCCAGCAGCCTTCGGGGGGCGGCCAATGAGCAGTTCTTC. This encodes CASSLRGAANEQFF. V is TRBV11-2 and J is TRBJ2-1; D may be TRBD2 (7 bases). Trimming shortened V by 5 bases and J by 6 bases, and 14 bases separated the two germline ends. Per the germline V gene, CDR1 is SGHAT and CDR2 is FQNNGV. This CDR3 is 14 amino acids long.

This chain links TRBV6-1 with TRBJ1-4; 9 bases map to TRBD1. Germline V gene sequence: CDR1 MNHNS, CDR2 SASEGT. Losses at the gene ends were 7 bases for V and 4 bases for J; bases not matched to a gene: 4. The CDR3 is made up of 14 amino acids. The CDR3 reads CASKTGGSNEKLFF. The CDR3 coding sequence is TGTGCCAGCAAAACAGGGGGCAGTAATGAAAAACTGTTTTTT.

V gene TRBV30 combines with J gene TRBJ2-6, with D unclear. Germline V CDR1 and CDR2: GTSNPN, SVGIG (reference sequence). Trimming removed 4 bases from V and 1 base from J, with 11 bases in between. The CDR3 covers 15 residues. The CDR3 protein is CAWNEWVSGANVLTF. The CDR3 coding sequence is TGTGCCTGGAACGAATGGGTTTCTGGGGCCAACGTCCTGACTTTC.

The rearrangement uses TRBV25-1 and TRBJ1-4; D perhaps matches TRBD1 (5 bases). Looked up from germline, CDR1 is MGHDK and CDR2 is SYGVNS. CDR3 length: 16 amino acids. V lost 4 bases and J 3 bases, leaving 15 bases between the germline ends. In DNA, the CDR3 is TGTGCCAGCAGTGCCCGTTCAGGGTCCCCTAATGAAAAACTGTTTTTT. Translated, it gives CASSARSGSPNEKLFF.

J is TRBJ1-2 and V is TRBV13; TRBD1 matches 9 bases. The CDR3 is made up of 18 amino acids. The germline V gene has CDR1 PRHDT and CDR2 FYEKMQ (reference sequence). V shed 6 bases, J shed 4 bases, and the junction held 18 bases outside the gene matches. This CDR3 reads CASRLLRDRASIGYGYTF. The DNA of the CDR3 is TGTGCCAGCAGACTTCTCCGGGACAGGGCGTCCATAGGCTATGGCTACACCTTC.

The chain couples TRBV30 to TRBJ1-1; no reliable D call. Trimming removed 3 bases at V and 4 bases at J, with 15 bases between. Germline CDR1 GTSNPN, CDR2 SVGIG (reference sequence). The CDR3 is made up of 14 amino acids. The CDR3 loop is CAWSGPPGPTEAFF. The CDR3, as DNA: TGTGCCTGGAGCGGACCCCCGGGTCCCACTGAAGCTTTCTTT.

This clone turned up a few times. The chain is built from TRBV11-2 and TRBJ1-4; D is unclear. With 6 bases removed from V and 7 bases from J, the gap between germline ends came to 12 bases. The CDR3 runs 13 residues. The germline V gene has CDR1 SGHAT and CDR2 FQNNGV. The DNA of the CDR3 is TGTGCCAGCAGAATTTGGGTTGGTGAAAAACTGTTTTTT. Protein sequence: CASRIWVGEKLFF.

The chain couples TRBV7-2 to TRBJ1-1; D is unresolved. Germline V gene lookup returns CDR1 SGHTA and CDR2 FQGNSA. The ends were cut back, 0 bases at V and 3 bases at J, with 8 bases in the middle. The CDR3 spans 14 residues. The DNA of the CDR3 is TGTGCCAGCAGCTTAGCGGCAGAATACACTGAAGCTTTCTTT. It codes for CASSLAAEYTEAFF.